This paragraph reports one TCR beta chain. This record belongs to a study of T cell clusters in autoimmune cytopenias. Germline CDR1 SGHRS, CDR2 YFSETQ. CDR3 length equals 14 residues. TRB was amplified by touch-down multiplex PCR, primer pools A and B combined. Following a re-call of the multiplex PCR reads, TCRdb has one entry per CDR3 protein and lacks DNA. Its table records about 4,900 distinct CDR3 sequences. Each sample's input was around 250 ng genomic DNA, approximately 37,500 genome equivalents. The genes are TRBV5-1 and TRBJ1-2; TCRdb lists TRBD1, though no DNA is available to test this call. Source material: peripheral blood. The receptor was derived from a human donor with an autoimmune cytopenia or autoimmune hepatitis (not recorded which). The chain's CDR3 is CASSLVARDYGYTF.